The source of this TCR beta chain is a study of T cells after yellow fever vaccination (dated by TCRdb to about 2019). For the wider study: The SMART-Seq v4 Ultra Low Input RNA kit was used to prepare libraries from fractions with low cell numbers. Bulk PBMC replicates and cell subsets were isolated from blood drawn at multiple timepoints before and after both primary and secondary immunization. Two healthy male donors, one aged 18 to 30 and one aged 30 to 40 years, made up the cohort. To track T-cell clones before and after primary and booster YFV17D yellow fever vaccination, bulk TCR alpha and beta repertoires were sequenced longitudinally.

General study outcomes and caveats: Because abundant contaminating clonotypes from the bulk population could be contained in FACS-sorted repertoires, computational filtering was required. A small fraction of clonotypes appeared in both the CD4 and CD8 compartments, likely as a result of convergent recombination. Because the study included only two donors, the extent to which the findings can be generalized is limited. Compared with the primary T-cell response, the secondary T-cell response was faster but weaker, reaching its peak on day 5 rather than on day 15. After the booster, most clones that had expanded after primary vaccination were detected again (around 97% of CD4 and 88% of CD8), suggesting broad maintenance of memory.

V is trimmed back by 7 bases and J by 5 bases, and the junction contains 11 bases that no gene match accounts for. The germline V gene (reference sequence) specifies DFQATT as CDR1 and SNEGSKA as CDR2. The CDR3, cysteine through phenylalanine, is 14 amino acids long. Only the CDR3 portion is preserved as DNA: 42 bases, with reading frame beginning at the first base. Sample treatment or condition, as interpreted from the label and publication: live attenuated yellow fever vaccine strain. PBMCs were isolated from peripheral blood using a standard Ficoll-Paque protocol. CD4 and CD8 T-cell fractions were isolated with Dynabeads CD4 and CD8 positive selection kits. TriZol was used to extract RNA from bulk PBMCs, CD4 and CD8 fractions, and dextramer-positive and dextramer-negative fractions. Details on this clonotype: This clone's antigen is unknown. Nothing much larger sits one base from this clone, and base qualities are not available.

TCR cDNA was synthesized by 5'RACE template switching, which introduced a universal primer site and unique molecular identifiers. Priming for cDNA synthesis came from both the TCR alpha and TCR beta constant segments. Two PCR steps were used to amplify libraries, with sample barcodes and sequencing adapters being added in the second step. Sequencing of the libraries was done on either Illumina HiSeq 2500 (2x100 bp) or NovaSeq (2x150 bp). On the study's bioinformatics: Demultiplexing of reads and collapsing into UMI consensus sequences were performed with MIGEC, and V(D)J alignment was carried out with MiXCR. Clonotypes responding to the vaccine were identified with edgeR on replicate PBMC samples, with the criteria of FDR below 0.01 and a log2 fold change above 5 up to day 15. Each bulk clonotype received a CD4 or CD8 identity based on whether the sequenced CD4 or CD8 repertoire contained that clonotype at higher abundance. TCRdb reworked the public reads: Q25 trimming with fastp, MiXCR clone assembly, productive beta chains retained. Rows are combined by CDR3 protein, so each entry shows the most common genes and DNA. The V and J calls were not made by the authors but by TCRdb's processing. The sample records around 73,000 distinct CDR3 sequences, roughly 7.4% of which are singletons. 41% of the sample is in the top ten clones.

The sample here was CD8+ T cells sorted from PBMCs, taken on the day of the yellow fever booster vaccination. This TCR came from a man in his thirties or forties who received the YFV17D yellow fever vaccine. Recombination linked TRBV20-1 to TRBJ2-7, with 10 bases in between that match TRBD1. CDR3 reads: CSVSGTGVIDEQYF. The DNA is as follows: TGCAGTGTCAGCGGGACAGGGGTCATCGACGAGCAGTACTTC.